This TCR beta chain was found in a study of regulatory and conventional T cells in RAG deficiency. Broader study findings: Shorter CDR3s in all patient subsets; >85% Treg-Tconv overlap in Omenn. Shannon entropy was markedly lower and Simpson indices higher in RAG-deficient patients than control T-cell subsets. Treg unique TCR beta sequences were approximately 100-fold fewer in Omenn syndrome and CID/AS patients than controls.

Blood CD4+ CD25-low CD127-high conventional T cells supplied the genomic DNA template. As concerns this clone: Its antigen remains unknown. The same CDR3 can be traced to other DNA sequences in this sample.

The V segment lost 5 bases and the J segment 5 bases; nucleotides outside the gene matches: 8. The CDR3 totals 16 residues. Germline V gives CDR1 MDHEN, CDR2 SYDVKM. Assay: immunoSEQ multiplex PCR; the TCRdb copy retains only in-frame clones and omits some. The table includes about 30,000 clones, about 95% detected once. This sample was also put to use in a study of regulatory T cells. That source reports: The PCR used 52 TRBV and 13 TRBJ primers. In patients, unique TRB V-J pairs were restricted and V/J usage skewed, especially in Tregs.

Sequenced input: CD25- CD4+ T cells sorted from blood. The TCR comes from a human donor in good health. V gene TRBV28 combines with J gene TRBJ1-6, with TRBD1 matching over 8 bases. The CDR3 sequence is CASSGTGPRDNSPLHF. The CDR3 nucleotides are TGTGCCAGCAGTGGGACAGGACCCAGGGATAATTCACCCCTCCACTTT.